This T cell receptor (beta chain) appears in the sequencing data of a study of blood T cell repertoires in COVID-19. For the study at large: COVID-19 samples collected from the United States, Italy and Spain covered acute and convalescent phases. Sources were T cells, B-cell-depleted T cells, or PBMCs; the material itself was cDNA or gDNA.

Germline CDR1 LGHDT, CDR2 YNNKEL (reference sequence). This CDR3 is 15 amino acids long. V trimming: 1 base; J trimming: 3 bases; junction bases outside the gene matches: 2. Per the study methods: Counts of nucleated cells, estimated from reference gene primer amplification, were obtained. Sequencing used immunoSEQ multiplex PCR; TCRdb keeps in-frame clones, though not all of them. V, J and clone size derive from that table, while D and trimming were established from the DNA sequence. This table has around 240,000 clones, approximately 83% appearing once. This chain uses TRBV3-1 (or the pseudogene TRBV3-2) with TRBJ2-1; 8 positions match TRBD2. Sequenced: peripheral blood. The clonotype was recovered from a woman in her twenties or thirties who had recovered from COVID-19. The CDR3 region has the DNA TGTGCCAGCAGCCAAGGGGCGGGGGGCTACAATGAGCAGTTCTTC. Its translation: CASSQGAGGYNEQFF.